These 30 T cell receptor beta chains originate from one sample sequenced in a study of T cell responses to AZD1222 COVID-19 vaccine. The assay was immunoSEQ multiplex PCR, and TCRdb's table has in-frame clones only and misses some. The table includes approximately 150,000 clones, 75% to 90% detected once. The sample consisted of peripheral blood, taken 28 days after the second AZD1222 dose. The receptors shown here come from an adult who received the AZD1222 COVID-19 vaccine.

This chain links TRBV19 with TRBJ2-1, with TRBD2 identical over 10 bases. The CDR3 runs 14 residues. V shed 5 bases, J shed 9 bases, and the junction held 7 bases outside the gene matches. Germline V CDR1 and CDR2: LNHDA, SQIVND (reference sequence). As DNA, the CDR3 is TGTGCCAGTAGTCTAGCGGGAGTATTAAGTGAGCAGTTCTTC. It is translated as CASSLAGVLSEQFF. The whole variable domain, filled in from reference TRBV19 and TRBJ2-1, reads DGGITQSPKYLFRKEGQNVTLSCEQNLNHDAMYWYRQDPGQGLRLIYYSQIVNDFQKGDIAEGYSVSREKKESFPLTVTSAQKNPTAFYLCASSLAGVLSEQFFGPGTRLTVL.

The rearrangement uses TRBV10-3 and TRBJ2-1; maybe TRBD1 (6 bases). CDR3 size: 14 residues. The V gene's germline CDR1 is ENHRY and CDR2 SYGVKD. Trimming removed 2 bases at V and 6 bases at J, with 11 bases between. CDR3 loop: CAISEMRGSNEQFF. The CDR3 bases are TGTGCCATCAGTGAGATGAGGGGGAGCAATGAGCAGTTCTTC.

The rearrangement joins TRBV30 to TRBJ1-6; 9 bases are shared with TRBD1. Germline V gene lookup returns CDR1 GTSNPN and CDR2 SVGIG (reference sequence). The CDR3 runs 13 residues. J lost 9 bases, V lost 7 bases, and 7 bases had no gene match. The CDR3 protein is CAFPPGQGSPLHF. In DNA, the CDR3 is TGTGCCTTCCCGCCGGGACAGGGTTCACCCCTCCACTTT.

This chain uses TRBV7-2 with TRBJ1-5; 9 bases align to TRBD1. CDR3 length equals 16 residues. The V gene's germline CDR1 is SGHTA and CDR2 FQGNSA. The ends lost 1 base at V and 3 bases at J; junction bases unmatched: 4. CDR3: CASSLVTGGNNQPQHF. CDR3 nucleotide sequence: TGTGCCAGCAGCTTAGTCACAGGGGGCAACAATCAGCCCCAGCATTTT.

The V and J genes are TRBV11-3 and TRBJ2-7; D may be TRBD1 or TRBD2 (5 bases each). From germline, CDR1 is SGHNT and CDR2 YENEEA. The CDR3 length is 13 residues. V was trimmed by 2 bases and J by 7 bases, leaving 12 bases between them. CDR3 sequence: CASSLSGGKEQYF. DNA of the CDR3: TGTGCCAGCAGCTTATCTGGGGGTAAAGAGCAGTACTTC.

This chain joins TRBV7-2 and TRBJ2-5; the match to TRBD1 covers 7 bases. The CDR3 extends over 15 amino acids. The germline gives CDR1 SGHTA, CDR2 FQGNSA. Trimming took 3 bases from V and 2 from J; bases not matched to a gene: 6. This chain's CDR3 is CASSLSGQLQETQYF. The CDR3 DNA reads TGTGCCAGCAGCTTGTCGGGACAGCTACAAGAGACCCAGTACTTC.

The V and J genes are TRBV5-6 and TRBJ2-1, with TRBD2 matching 9 bases. The CDR3 is 15 amino acids. J gave up 9 bases and V 4 bases, and 11 bases lay outside the gene matches. Looked up from germline, CDR1 is SGHDT and CDR2 is YYEEEE. The CDR3 is CASSINSGRRFEQFF. DNA for the CDR3: TGTGCCAGCAGCATAAATAGCGGGAGAAGGTTTGAGCAGTTCTTC.

The chain joins TRBV6-5 to TRBJ1-4; 7 bases align to TRBD1. V lost 7 bases, J lost 7 bases, and 9 bases stayed unmatched. CDR3 length: 14 residues. Per the germline V gene, CDR1 is MNHEY and CDR2 is SVGAGI. CDR3 in amino acids: CASTAQGYGEKLFF. The CDR3 DNA is TGTGCCAGCACCGCACAGGGGTACGGTGAAAAACTGTTTTTT.

This sequence joins TRBV29-1 and TRBJ2-5, with D perhaps TRBD1 (5 bases). V was pared by 4 bases and J by 1 base, with 10 bases between. This CDR3 has 13 residues. CDR1 and CDR2 from the germline V gene are SQVTM and ANQGSEA. The CDR3 spells CSVAGDSQETQYF. The CDR3 DNA sequence: TGCAGCGTTGCGGGCGACAGCCAAGAGACCCAGTACTTC.

The chain couples TRBV3-1 (or the pseudogene TRBV3-2) to TRBJ1-1; maybe TRBD1 (6 bases). The CDR3 sequence is 13 residues long. Trimming pared 4 bases from V and 5 bases from J, leaving 11 bases between. Germline CDR1 is LGHDT and CDR2 is YNNKEL (reference sequence). DNA of the CDR3: TGTGCCAGCAGCCTGGGGGCTAGAACTGAAGCTTTCTTT. Protein product: CASSLGARTEAFF.

The V and J genes are TRBV11-2 and TRBJ2-2; 10 nucleotides align to TRBD1. The CDR3 is 15 amino acids. Trimming took 5 bases from V and 8 from J; bases not matched to a gene: 8. CDR1 and CDR2 from the germline V gene are SGHAT and FQNNGV. Written as DNA, the CDR3 is TGTGCCAGCAGCCGACAGGGGGCGCGATCTGGGGAGCTGTTTTTT. This translates into CASSRQGARSGELFF.

CDR3 DNA sequence: TGTGCCAGCAGTGAATCCTGGAGCCCGCTTATGAACACTGAAGCTTTCTTT. This sequence encodes CASSESWSPLMNTEAFF. The rearrangement links TRBV6-1 to TRBJ1-1; no firm D call. Trimming removed 2 bases from V and 0 bases from J, with 16 bases in between. Germline assignment: CDR1 MNHNS and CDR2 SASEGT. The CDR3 runs 17 residues.

The chain recombines TRBV28 with TRBJ1-2, with 10 nucleotides matching TRBD1. CDR3 size: 19 residues. Trimming removed 6 bases from V and 5 bases from J; junction bases left unmatched: 21. Germline-derived CDR1 and CDR2 are MDHEN and SYDVKM. CDR3 nucleotides: TGTGCCAGCAGGATACCTGACCGGGACAGGGGATGGGGCGATTATGGCTACACCTTC. Translation gives CASRIPDRDRGWGDYGYTF.

The rearrangement links TRBV19 to TRBJ2-7, with 12 bases identical to TRBD2. CDR1 and CDR2 from the germline V gene are LNHDA and SQIVND (reference sequence). The junction had 4 bases not matched to a gene; V was cut back by 9 bases and J by 4 bases. The CDR3 spans 13 residues. CDR3 residues: CASSTSGSYEQYF. The CDR3 DNA reads TGTGCCAGCTCGACTAGCGGGAGTTACGAGCAGTACTTC.

This sequence joins TRBV29-1 and TRBJ2-3, with D perhaps matching TRBD2 (5 bases). The germline V gene has CDR1 SQVTM and CDR2 ANQGSEA. V was shortened by 3 bases and J by 5 bases, with 6 bases between the two germline ends. This CDR3 is 11 amino acids long. This CDR3 reads CSVDRGDTQYF. CDR3 DNA sequence: TGCAGCGTTGATCGGGGAGATACGCAGTATTTT.

The chain links TRBV5-4 to TRBJ1-2; maybe TRBD1 (6 bases). Per germline, CDR1 SGHNT and CDR2 YYREEE (reference sequence). There are 17 residues in the CDR3. V was shortened by 4 bases and J by 5 bases, with 24 bases between the two germline ends. CDR3 protein: CASSATWTARDGYGYTF. CDR3 nucleotide sequence: TGTGCCAGCAGCGCTACTTGGACAGCGAGAGACGGATATGGCTACACCTTC.

This clone was seen a single time. The V call is TRBV4-3, the J call TRBJ1-4; 7 nucleotides align to TRBD1. V was clipped by 0 bases and J by 0 bases; unmatched bases: 4. CDR3 length equals 17 residues. CDR1 is LGHNA, CDR2 YSLEER, per germline. CDR3 DNA sequence: TGCGCCAGCAGCCAAGACCCGACAGGGTCAACTAATGAAAAACTGTTTTTT. As protein: CASSQDPTGSTNEKLFF.

Comment on this clone: This same CDR3 is encoded by further DNA sequences in the sample. This chain links TRBV9 with TRBJ2-5; 11 bases are a match to TRBD2. CDR1 and CDR2 (germline): SGDLS, YYNGEE. Germline trimming cut 0 bases from V and 2 bases from J; bases unmatched to any gene: 6. The CDR3 is made up of 17 amino acids. CDR3 in DNA: TGTGCCAGCAGCGTAGGAACTAGCGGGAGTCGGCAAGAGACCCAGTACTTC. This translates into CASSVGTSGSRQETQYF.

The chain couples TRBV6-6 to TRBJ2-1; D unclear. Germline V gives CDR1 MNHNY, CDR2 SVGAGI (reference sequence). Trimming removed 3 bases from V and 3 bases from J, with 9 bases in between. This CDR3 has 14 amino acids. CDR3 coding DNA: TGTGCCAGCAGTTATATCGGGTTCTACAATGAGCAGTTCTTC. Amino acid sequence: CASSYIGFYNEQFF.

This chain links TRBV5-1 with TRBJ2-3, with TRBD2 matching over 12 bases. V was pared by 4 bases and J by 2 bases, with 17 bases of the junction left unmatched. The CDR3 runs to 20 residues. Germline assignment: CDR1 SGHRS and CDR2 YFSETQ. CDR3 region: CASSPTGGRTSGTTTDTQYF. DNA for the CDR3: TGCGCCAGCAGCCCAACAGGGGGCAGGACTAGCGGGACGACCACAGATACGCAGTATTTT.

This clone was detected once. This chain links TRBV3-1 (or the pseudogene TRBV3-2) with TRBJ1-1, with TRBD1 as a possible D gene (6 bases). CDR1 and CDR2 (germline): LGHDT, YNNKEL (reference sequence). Trimming left V 1 base short and J 1 base short, with 10 bases between. This CDR3 has 15 amino acids. CDR3 loop: CASSQAGAQNTEAFF. In DNA form, the CDR3 reads TGTGCCAGCAGCCAAGCGGGGGCGCAGAACACTGAAGCTTTCTTT.

The chain has TRBV4-2 and TRBJ2-2, with 10 bases matching TRBD2. Germline V CDR1 and CDR2: LGHNA, YNFKEQ. Trimming at V came to 3 bases and at J to 7 bases, leaving 5 bases not matched to a gene. The CDR3 is 15 residues long. The CDR3 DNA reads TGTGCCAGCAGCCAGGGACTAGCGAGCAACGGGGAGCTGTTTTTT. This encodes CASSQGLASNGELFF.

The rearrangement uses TRBV6-5 and TRBJ1-2; D not resolved. The ends were cut back, 2 bases at V and 2 bases at J, with 9 bases in the middle. The CDR3 spans 14 residues. Germline CDR1 and CDR2: MNHEY and SVGAGI. CDR3 coding DNA: TGTGCCAGCAGTTACGCAGGATACAACTATGGCTACACCTTC. Amino acids: CASSYAGYNYGYTF.

The genes are TRBV6-2 or TRBV6-3 and TRBJ1-1, with D tentatively TRBD1 (6 bases). The CDR3 sequence is 13 residues long. Germline V gene lookup returns CDR1 MNHEY and CDR2 SVGEGT. With 6 bases removed from V and 8 bases from J, the gap between germline ends came to 16 bases. CDR3 sequence: CASSRPPGTEAFF. The CDR3 DNA is TGTGCCAGCAGCCGTCCCCCCGGGACAGAAGCTTTCTTT.

The chain carries TRBV5-1 and TRBJ2-5, with no clear D. Germline V gives CDR1 SGHRS, CDR2 YFSETQ. This CDR3 has 12 amino acids. V was shortened by 1 base and J by 4 bases, with 5 bases between the two germline ends. In nucleotides, the CDR3 is TGCGCCAGCAGCTTGTCGGTAGAGACCCAGTACTTC. The encoded protein is CASSLSVETQYF.

The gene calls are TRBV9 and TRBJ1-2; no firm D call. V lost 2 bases, J lost 1 base, and 6 bases lay in between. CDR1 and CDR2 from the germline V gene are SGDLS and YYNGEE. CDR3 length equals 13 residues. CDR3 nucleotide sequence: TGTGCCAGCAGCGTTGAAGATAACTATGGCTACACCTTC. Translating gives CASSVEDNYGYTF.

The chain couples TRBV6-1 to TRBJ2-7, with a possible D match to TRBD2 (6 bases). Per the germline V gene, CDR1 is MNHNS and CDR2 is SASEGT. Trimming pared 2 bases from V and 6 bases from J, leaving 8 bases between. The CDR3 contains 12 residues. The CDR3 sequence: CASSERGSEQYV. DNA of the CDR3: TGTGCCAGCAGTGAACGGGGGTCCGAGCAGTACGTC.

The chain recombines TRBV6-5 with TRBJ1-4; no reliable D call. V shed 6 bases and J shed 0 bases, with 8 bases lying between them. Germline V CDR1 and CDR2: MNHEY, SVGAGI. The CDR3 length is 14 residues. The CDR3 bases are TGTGCCAGCAGGTCATTTGCAACTAATGAAAAACTGTTTTTT. Encoded protein: CASRSFATNEKLFF.

The chain combines TRBV7-2 with TRBJ1-1; D is undetermined. The V gene lost 1 base and the J gene lost 7 bases, with 16 bases spanning the gap. Germline V gene sequence: CDR1 SGHTA, CDR2 FQGNSA. CDR3 length: 15 amino acids. CDR3 coding DNA: TGTGCCAGCAGCTTAGGGCCGGGGAGAGTAATTGAAGCTTTCTTT. This sequence encodes CASSLGPGRVIEAFF.

V gene TRBV27 combines with J gene TRBJ2-7; perhaps D is TRBD1 or TRBD2 (5 bases each). Trimming cost V 2 bases and J 3 bases, with 11 bases left between them. This CDR3 is built from 14 residues. Germline V gives CDR1 MNHEY, CDR2 SMNVEV (reference sequence). This CDR3 is CASSLIDSGYEQYF. CDR3 DNA: TGTGCCAGCAGTTTAATAGACAGCGGCTACGAGCAGTACTTC.